Listed below are T cell receptor beta chains from one sample, sequenced in a study of T cells in narcolepsy. Sequencing was performed with immunoSEQ multiplex PCR; in TCRdb, only in-frame clones are kept and a portion is missing. This sample yields around 20,000 clones, of which just over 90% are seen a single time; more than 0.9% belongs to the top ten. The sequenced sample consisted of CD45RA- memory CD4+ T cells from PBMCs. These receptors all come from a human donor with narcolepsy. Both conserved end residues are part of each CDR3. Each record gives: D gene, V gene, clone size, J gene, CDR3 protein, CDR3 DNA. The D gene is left open where the match is weak. Clone size is not always given. Where it is, it says once, few, many or a class for expanded clones.

>-|TRBV5-1|-|TRBJ1-5
CASSLGQEGQPQHF
TGCGCCAGCAGCTTGGGACAGGAGGGTCAGCCCCAGCATTTT
>TRBD1|TRBV27|few|TRBJ2-7
CASSFRQGVYEQYF
TGTGCCAGCAGTTTCAGACAGGGGGTGTACGAGCAGTACTTC
>-|TRBV28|-|TRBJ2-1
CASGGFQQLYNEQFF
TGTGCCAGCGGAGGGTTCCAACAGCTATACAATGAGCAGTTCTTC
>-|TRBV6-5|-|TRBJ2-7
CASSYSKLTYYEQYF
TGTGCCAGCAGTTACTCGAAGCTAACTTACTACGAGCAGTACTTC
>-|TRBV19|once|TRBJ1-3
CASRKGNSGNTIYF
TGTGCCAGTCGGAAAGGGAACTCTGGAAACACCATATATTTT
>TRBD1|TRBV9|-|TRBJ1-4
CASNPGGFSEKLFF
TGTGCCAGCAACCCAGGGGGCTTCAGTGAAAAACTGTTTTTT
>-|TRBV29-1|-|TRBJ1-2
CSVGGDYGYTF
TGCAGCGTTGGAGGGGACTATGGCTACACCTTC
>-|TRBV5-1|-|TRBJ1-3
CASSLEPSPGNTIYF
TGCGCCAGCAGCTTGGAACCGAGTCCGGGAAACACCATATATTTT
>TRBD1|TRBV7-6|-|TRBJ2-3
CASSLLQGAGADTQYF
TGTGCCAGCAGCTTGCTCCAGGGGGCTGGCGCAGATACGCAGTATTTT
>TRBD1|TRBV25-1|-|TRBJ1-2
CASSESGRGKYGYTF
TGTGCCAGCAGTGAATCAGGCAGGGGGAAGTATGGCTACACCTTC
>TRBD1|TRBV2|-|TRBJ1-6
CATRTGVENSPLHF
TGTGCCACCCGGACAGGGGTGGAAAATTCACCCCTCCACTTT
>TRBD1|TRBV29-1|-|TRBJ2-3
CSVATRQGTDTQYF
TGCAGCGTCGCGACCCGACAGGGTACAGATACGCAGTATTTT
>-|TRBV30|-|TRBJ2-7
CAWNFPGIGTYEQYF
TGTGCCTGGAACTTTCCCGGGATTGGAACCTACGAGCAGTACTTC
>-|TRBV4-3|-|TRBJ1-2
CASSQDVGHYGYTF
TGCGCCAGCAGCCAAGACGTGGGGCACTATGGCTACACCTTC
>-|TRBV30|-|TRBJ2-7
CAWNVGRATYEQYF
TGTGCCTGGAATGTGGGCAGGGCAACCTACGAGCAGTACTTC
>TRBD2|TRBV7-9|-|TRBJ2-1
CASSLIGLAGVNEQFF
TGTGCCAGCAGCTTAATTGGACTAGCGGGAGTCAATGAGCAGTTCTTC
>-|TRBV18|few|TRBJ1-1
CASSRVSKITEAFF
TGTGCCAGCTCACGGGTCAGCAAAATCACTGAAGCTTTCTTT
>-|TRBV4-3|-|TRBJ2-6
CASSQGTVQSRANVLTF
TGCGCCAGCAGCCAAGGGACAGTACAATCTAGGGCCAACGTCCTGACTTTC
>-|TRBV6-1|-|TRBJ2-1
CASSDLGGIPYNEQFF
TGTGCCAGCAGTGACCTGGGCGGGATTCCGTACAATGAGCAGTTCTTC
>-|TRBV10-3|once|TRBJ2-2
CAIRTAANTGELFF
TGTGCCATCAGAACGGCCGCGAACACCGGGGAGCTGTTTTTT
>-|TRBV27|-|TRBJ2-5
CASSLRSEETQYF
TGTGCCAGCAGTTTACGCTCGGAGGAGACCCAGTACTTC
>-|TRBV2|-|TRBJ1-2
CASSEAWTSSYGYTF
TGTGCCAGCAGTGAAGCTTGGACGAGTAGCTATGGCTACACCTTC
>-|TRBV9|-|TRBJ1-1
CASSVAPLNTEAFF
TGTGCCAGCAGCGTAGCCCCATTGAACACTGAAGCTTTCTTT
>TRBD2|TRBV28|-|TRBJ2-3
CASSSYFPSGSPPTSTDTQYF
TGTGCCAGCAGTTCGTATTTCCCTAGCGGGAGTCCCCCCACTAGCACAGATACGCAGTATTTT
>TRBD1|TRBV15|-|TRBJ1-5
CATSRRQGTNQPQHF
TGTGCCACCAGCAGGCGACAGGGGACAAATCAGCCCCAGCATTTT
>TRBD2|TRBV4-2|-|TRBJ2-1
CASSPRMERESNEQFF
TGTGCCAGCAGCCCACGAATGGAGCGGGAGTCCAATGAGCAGTTCTTC
>-|TRBV6-4|-|TRBJ1-1
CASRGGNMNTEAFF
TGTGCCAGCAGGGGAGGGAACATGAACACTGAAGCTTTCTTT
>-|TRBV10-3|-|TRBJ2-7
CAIRPGPGRIYEQYF
TGTGCCATCAGGCCCGGCCCAGGGAGGATCTACGAGCAGTACTTC